One sample yielded the 18 T cell receptor beta chains listed below, sequenced in a study of tumor-infiltrating lymphocytes in primary liver carcinoma. Bulk tissue was left unsorted, and RNA and DNA were co-extracted from 20-30 mg of it. Making TCR beta cDNA involved approximately 0.5 ug total RNA and a constant-region primer. Slightly modified ARM-PCR with three nested multiplex PCR rounds yielded TCR beta libraries. With TRBV1-TRBV30 forward primers and a C-beta reverse primer, the first two PCR rounds were run for roughly 10 cycles each. MiXCR was run by TCRdb on the multiplex PCR reads, yielding one entry per CDR3 protein. The table lists roughly 100,000 distinct CDR3 sequences, about four fifths of them singletons. Sequencing input: liver tumor tissue from sampling region 3. The sample's subset: tumor region T3, left-lateral pole. The receptors shown here come from a man aged 35 to 55 with primary liver carcinoma and hepatitis B virus infection.

Turning to this clonotype: The junction differs from germline at one of its ends, possibly a read error. This chain joins TRBV4-1 and TRBJ2-1; D may correspond to TRBD1 or TRBD2 (6 bases each). Germline V gene lookup returns CDR1 MGHRA and CDR2 YSYEKL. CDR3 size: 16 residues. CDR3 protein: CASSPELTGAYNDQFF. CDR3 nucleotide sequence: TGCGCCAGTAGCCCCGAACTAACGGGGGCTTACAATGACCAGTTCTTC.

As to this clonotype: A much larger clone lies one base from this, so it may be a read error. This chain links TRBV25-1 with TRBJ2-3; no clear D. The CDR3 spans 14 residues. Trimming stripped 5 bases from V and 5 bases from J, with 14 bases between. Germline CDR1 MGHDK, CDR2 SYGVNS. CDR3 sequence: CASSLGLMGDTQYF. In DNA, the CDR3 is TGTGCCAGCAGTCTCGGCCTTATGGGAGATACGCAGTATTTT.

As for this clonotype: At one of its ends the junction is not consistent with the germline gene, which may arise from a read error. The V call is TRBV5-1, the J call TRBJ2-7; D unclear. CDR3 length: 15 residues. Germline lookup yields CDR1 SGHRS and CDR2 YFSETQ. The CDR3 sequence: CASTQSPSAKYEQYF. As DNA, the CDR3 is TGCGCCAGCACCCAGTCTCCTAGTGCCAAATACGAGCAGTATTTC.

This chain joins TRBV4-3 and TRBJ2-6, with no clear D. Germline CDR1 LGHNA, CDR2 YSLEER. Trimming pared 11 bases from V and 0 bases from J, leaving 14 bases between. The CDR3 totals 15 residues. DNA of the CDR3: TGCGCCTCCAGTCACGGAAACTCTGGGGCCAACGTCCTGACTTTC. Its protein is CASSHGNSGANVLTF.

As for this clonotype: At one end, the junction sequence differs from germline, possibly due to a read error. The J gene is TRBJ2-3, the V gene TRBV11-2; TRBD2 aligns across 12 bases. Germline V lookup: CDR1 SGHAT, CDR2 FQNNGV. CDR3 length: 19 residues. CDR3 loop: CASSRSPRLAGERSDTQYF. The CDR3 nucleotides are TGTGCCAGTAGCCGATCGCCGAGACTAGCGGGAGAGAGGTCAGATACTCAGTATTTT.

The chain carries TRBV5-1 and TRBJ2-3; 8 nucleotides align to TRBD2. The germline CDR1 and CDR2 sequences are SGHRS and YFSETQ. V lost 6 bases and J lost 4; bases outside the gene matches: 7. The CDR3 length is 14 residues. CDR3 protein: CASISGGFPDTQYF. The CDR3 DNA reads as TGCGCCAGCATCTCGGGGGGGTTCCCAGATACGCAGTATTTT.

V is TRBV29-1 and J is TRBJ1-5; D not certain. The CDR3 is 13 residues long. CDR1 is SQVTM, CDR2 ANQGSEA, per germline. The V gene lost 4 bases and the J gene lost 5 bases, with 12 bases spanning the gap. In DNA, the CDR3 is TGCAGCGTTGGCGGGATAGCTGATCAGCCCCAGCATTTT. Protein product: CSVGGIADQPQHF.

Notes on this clonotype: A junction end diverges from the germline sequence, so it may reflect a read error. This chain joins TRBV4-3 and TRBJ1-6; perhaps TRBD1 as D (5 bases). CDR3 length equals 16 residues. Germline values: CDR1 LGHNA, CDR2 YSLEER. As DNA, the CDR3 is TGCGCCAGCAGCTCCTGGGACTGGGGAAGGAACTCACCCTTCCACTTT. Translation: CASSSWDWGRNSPFHF.

Concerning this clonotype itself: Since the CDR3 does not end with the conserved phenylalanine or tryptophan, this likely comes from a read error. V is TRBV6-5 and J is TRBJ1-2, with 11 bases identical to TRBD1. The CDR3 spans 17 residues. Per germline, CDR1 MNHEY and CDR2 SVGAGI. In DNA form, the CDR3 reads TGTGCCAGCAAGGGGGGACAGGGGGATCGATTCGGCTATAGCTACACCTTA. This sequence encodes CASKGGQGDRFGYSYTL.

Regarding this clonotype: Sequence at one end of the junction differs from germline and may be a read error. CDR3 loop: CVSSLDLGVAQPKHF. CDR3 coding DNA: TGTGTCAGCAGCTTAGATCTGGGAGTGGCTCAGCCCAAGCATTTT. The chain carries TRBV11-3 and TRBJ1-5, with unresolved D. CDR1 is SGHNT and CDR2 is YENEEA in the germline V gene. The CDR3 covers 15 residues.

On this clonotype: The germline gene is not matched at one end of the junction; a read error may be the cause. The chain couples TRBV9 to TRBJ2-1; 12 bases align to TRBD2. The germline gives CDR1 SGDLS, CDR2 YYNGEE. The CDR3 has 16 amino acids. As DNA, the CDR3 is TGTGCAAGCAGCTCCCGGACTAGCGGGACAAGAAATGGGCAGTTCTTC. Translated: CASSSRTSGTRNGQFF.

This clonotype was seen a handful of times. This clone may be a read error of a much larger clone one base away. This chain uses TRBV5-4 with TRBJ2-7, with 7 positions matching TRBD1. CDR1 is SGHNT, CDR2 YYREEE, per germline (reference sequence). CDR3 size: 14 residues. The CDR3 is CAGSLGTDTYEQYF. Written as DNA, the CDR3 is TGTGCCGGCAGCTTGGGGACAGACACCTACGAGCAGTACTTC. Full variable domain (rest looked up from reference TRBV5-4 and TRBJ2-7): ETGVTQSPTHLIKTRGQQVTLRCSSQSGHNTVSWYQQALGQGPQFIFQYYREEENGRGNFPPRFSGLQFPNYSSELNVNALELDDSALYLCAGSLGTDTYEQYFGPGTRLTVT.

This clonotype was seen only once. The germline gene is not matched at one end of the junction; a read error may be the cause. The chain couples TRBV11-2 to TRBJ2-2; D perhaps matches TRBD2 (5 bases). The length of the CDR3 is 14 residues. CDR1 and CDR2 from the germline V gene are SGHAT and FQNNGV. The DNA of the CDR3 is TGTGCCAGCAACACAGACTCGGATACCGGGGAGCTGTTGTTT. Residues: CASNTDSDTGELLF. The full variable domain, in which reference TRBV11-2 and TRBJ2-2 provide the parts outside the CDR3, is EAGVAQSPRYKIIEKRQSVAFWCNPISGHATLYWYQQILGQGPKLLIQFQNNGVVDDSQLPKDRFSAERLKGVDSTLKIQPAKLEDSAVYLCASNTDSDTGELLFGEGSRLTVL.

This clonotype was counted a single time. One junction end disagrees with the germline gene, perhaps due to a read error. The chain couples TRBV28 to TRBJ2-7; 7 bases map to TRBD2. The CDR3 loop spans 14 amino acids. The germline CDR1 and CDR2 sequences are MDHEN and SYDVKM. CDR3 amino acids: CASSRRGLQYEQYF. The DNA of the CDR3 is TGTGCCAGCAGTCGGAGGGGACTACAATACGAACAGTACTTC.

This clonotype occurred once. The chain joins TRBV11-3 to TRBJ2-7, with TRBD2 as a possible D gene (5 bases). This CDR3 is built from 13 residues. V dropped 5 bases and J dropped 9 bases, with 17 bases sitting between them. Germline CDR1 and CDR2: SGHNT and YENEEA. CDR3: CASSIGVMGVQYF. DNA for the CDR3: TGTGCCAGCAGCATCGGGGTTATGGGCGTGCAGTACTTC.

The CDR3 DNA reads TGCAGCGCTGGCCGGGGGCGGAGTCAAGATCTGTTTTTT. Protein sequence: CSAGRGRSQDLFF. The J gene is TRBJ1-4, the V gene TRBV29-1; possibly TRBD1 for D (6 bases). The ends were cut back, 7 bases at V and 14 bases at J, with 23 bases in the middle. From germline, CDR1 is SQVTM and CDR2 ANQGSEA. There are 13 residues in the CDR3. Combining the CDR3 with reference TRBV29-1 and TRBJ1-4 gives the whole variable domain SAVISQKPSRDICQRGTSLTIQCQVDSQVTMMFWYRQQPGQSLTLIATANQGSEATYESGFVIDKFPISRPNLTFSTLTVSNMSPEDSSIYLCSAGRGRSQDLFFGSGTQLSVL.

On this clonotype itself: Here the CDR3 omits its conserved ending phenylalanine or tryptophan, so a read error is the likely source. This chain uses TRBV6-6 with TRBJ1-2; no clear D gene. The CDR3 spans 14 residues. The germline V gene encodes CDR1 MNHNY and CDR2 SVGAGI (reference sequence). V gave up 6 bases and J gave up 2 bases, with 13 bases separating them. The chain's CDR3 is CASSTGPKNYGYTL. CDR3 DNA sequence: TGTGCCAGCAGCACGGGTCCCAAGAACTATGGCTACACCTTA.

J is TRBJ1-6 and V is TRBV28; D unclear. Germline CDR1 reads MDHEN; CDR2 reads SYDVKM. Trimming removed 6 bases at V and 8 bases at J, with 14 bases between. The CDR3 spans 14 residues. The CDR3 is CASSLESVDSPLHF. CDR3 DNA sequence: TGTGCCAGCAGCCTCGAATCTGTTGATTCACCCCTCCACTTT. Together with reference TRBV28 and TRBJ1-6, the CDR3 gives the full variable domain: DVKVTQSSRYLVKRTGEKVFLECVQDMDHENMFWYRQDPGLGLRLIYFSYDVKMKEKGDIPEGYSVSREKKERFSLILESASTNQTSMYLCASSLESVDSPLHFGNGTRLTVT.